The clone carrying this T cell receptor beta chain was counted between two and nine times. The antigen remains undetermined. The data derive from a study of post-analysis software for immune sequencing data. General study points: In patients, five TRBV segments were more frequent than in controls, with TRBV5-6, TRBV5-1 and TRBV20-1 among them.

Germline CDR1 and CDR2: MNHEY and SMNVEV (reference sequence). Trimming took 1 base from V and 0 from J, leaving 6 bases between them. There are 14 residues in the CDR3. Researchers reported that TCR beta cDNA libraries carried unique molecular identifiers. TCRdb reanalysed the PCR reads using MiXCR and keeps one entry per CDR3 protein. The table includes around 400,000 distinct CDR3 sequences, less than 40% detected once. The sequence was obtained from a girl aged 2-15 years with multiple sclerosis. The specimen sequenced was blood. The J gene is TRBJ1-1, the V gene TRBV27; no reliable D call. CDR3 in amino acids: CASSLYSLNTEAFF. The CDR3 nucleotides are TGTGCCAGCAGTTTATACTCGCTGAACACTGAAGCTTTCTTT.